The 19 T cell receptor beta chains below all came from one sample that was sequenced in a study of shared clonotypes between healthy human individuals. TCRdb's copy holds only in-frame clones and misses some; the assay was immunoSEQ multiplex PCR. Of approximately 530,000 clones listed, around 96% were seen once; the top ten hold about 0.067%. Sequenced: naive CD4+ T cells sorted from blood. Subset defined: CD45RA+ positively selected. The receptors derive from a woman in her 30s in good health.

In its sample, this clone was seen once. CDR3 nucleotides: TGTGCCAGTAGTCTCACAGACAGGGACGGGGTTCAGCCCCAGCATTTT. Its protein is CASSLTDRDGVQPQHF. V usage is TRBV19 and J usage is TRBJ1-5; 7 bases align to TRBD1. The CDR3 spans 16 residues. Germline V gives CDR1 LNHDA, CDR2 SQIVND (reference sequence). J gave up 6 bases and V 5 bases, and 13 bases lay outside the gene matches. Filled out from reference TRBV19 and TRBJ1-5, the complete variable domain reads DGGITQSPKYLFRKEGQNVTLSCEQNLNHDAMYWYRQDPGQGLRLIYYSQIVNDFQKGDIAEGYSVSREKKESFPLTVTSAQKNPTAFYLCASSLTDRDGVQPQHFGDGTRLSIL.

Concerning this clone itself: The identical CDR3 is also encoded by other nucleotide sequences in the sample. The chain uses TRBV7-9 and TRBJ1-4; tentatively, D is TRBD1 (5 bases). V lost 5 bases, J lost 0 bases, and 10 bases lay in between. CDR1 and CDR2 from the germline V gene are SEHNR and FQNEAQ (reference sequence). This CDR3 is built from 15 residues. The CDR3 here is CASSSTGATNEKLFF. As DNA, the CDR3 is TGTGCCAGCAGCAGTACAGGAGCAACTAATGAAAAACTGTTTTTT. Filled out from reference TRBV7-9 and TRBJ1-4, the complete variable domain reads DTGVSQNPRHKITKRGQNVTFRCDPISEHNRLYWYRQTLGQGPEFLTYFQNEAQLEKSRLLSDRFSAERPKGSFSTLEIQRTEQGDSAMYLCASSSTGATNEKLFFGSGTQLSVL.

J is TRBJ1-2 and V is TRBV11-2; 8 positions match TRBD1. The germline CDR1 and CDR2 sequences are SGHAT and FQNNGV. The V segment lost 4 bases and the J segment 4 bases; nucleotides outside the gene matches: 5. The CDR3 spans 14 residues. CDR3 region: CASSSRGLGYGYTF. The CDR3 DNA sequence: TGTGCCAGCAGCTCCAGGGGGCTCGGCTATGGCTACACCTTC.

This clone has a handful of counts. This chain links TRBV27 with TRBJ1-4, with 11 bases matching TRBD1. Germline V CDR1 and CDR2: MNHEY, SMNVEV (reference sequence). J lost 11 bases, V lost 0 bases, and 2 bases had no gene match. This CDR3 spans 14 amino acids. The CDR3 DNA sequence: TGTGCCAGCAGTTTATCTGGGACAGGGGGGAAACTGTTTTTT. Encoded protein: CASSLSGTGGKLFF. The whole variable domain, filled in from reference TRBV27 and TRBJ1-4, reads EAQVTQNPRYLITVTGKKLTVTCSQNMNHEYMSWYRQDPGLGLRQIYYSMNVEVTDKGDVPEGYKVSRKEKRNFPLILESPSPNQTSLYFCASSLSGTGGKLFFGSGTQLSVL.

The J gene is TRBJ1-3, the V gene TRBV28; D call uncertain. The V end lost 2 bases, the J end lost 4 bases, and 12 bases lay between the germline ends. This CDR3 spans 15 amino acids. CDR1 is MDHEN, CDR2 SYDVKM, per germline. The CDR3 is CASSLDQLGGNTIYF. Written as DNA, the CDR3 is TGTGCCAGCAGTTTAGACCAGCTAGGAGGAAACACCATATATTTT.

V and J are TRBV9 and TRBJ2-7, with a tentative D call TRBD1 (5 bases). The CDR3 has 14 amino acids. Germline CDR1 is SGDLS and CDR2 is YYNGEE. The ends were cut back, 3 bases at V and 2 bases at J, with 12 bases in the middle. The CDR3 DNA sequence: TGTGCCAGCAGCGCGAAGGACAAAACCTACGAGCAGTACTTC. Protein sequence: CASSAKDKTYEQYF.

The CDR3 loop is CASSPRQNYEQYF. CDR3 DNA: TGTGCCAGCAGTCCCCGGCAGAACTACGAGCAGTACTTC. This chain joins TRBV27 and TRBJ2-7; D unclear. V was clipped by 5 bases and J by 3 bases, with 11 bases between them. This CDR3 is 13 amino acids long. Per germline, CDR1 MNHEY and CDR2 SMNVEV (reference sequence).

The CDR3 reads CASSQDRGGAGSYEQYF. CDR3 sequence (DNA): TGCGCCAGCAGCCAAGATCGGGGTGGGGCAGGCTCCTACGAGCAGTACTTC. The V and J genes are TRBV4-1 and TRBJ2-7; the D call may be TRBD1 or TRBD2 (5 bases each). V lost 0 bases to trimming and J lost 0 bases, with 15 bases between them. Per germline, CDR1 MGHRA and CDR2 YSYEKL. This CDR3 is 17 amino acids long.

This chain uses TRBV9 with TRBJ2-1; 13 nucleotides line up with TRBD2. Germline V gene data show CDR1 as SGDLS and CDR2 as YYNGEE. The CDR3 contains 17 residues. V was pared by 4 bases and J by 6 bases, with 10 bases of the junction left unmatched. CDR3 sequence reads: CASSPPSGTSGTNEQFF. The CDR3, as DNA: TGTGCCAGCAGCCCCCCCTCCGGGACTAGCGGGACCAATGAGCAGTTCTTC.

This clone was seen just once. The chain uses TRBV29-1 and TRBJ2-3; the D call may be TRBD1 or TRBD2 (6 bases each). CDR1 and CDR2 from the germline V gene are SQVTM and ANQGSEA. The CDR3 extends over 12 amino acids. V was trimmed by 8 bases and J by 6 bases, leaving 15 bases between them. CDR3 protein: CSFRGPADTQYF. CDR3 bases: TGCAGCTTCCGGGGGCCAGCGGATACGCAGTATTTT.

Concerning this clone itself: Other DNA sequences in the same sample also yield this CDR3. The chain is built from TRBV11-2 and TRBJ2-2, with D unclear. Looked up from germline, CDR1 is SGHAT and CDR2 is FQNNGV. V lost 4 bases and J 2 bases, leaving 5 bases between the germline ends. This CDR3 is built from 13 residues. The CDR3 region is CASSSTNTGELFF. DNA for the CDR3: TGTGCCAGCAGCTCAACCAACACCGGGGAGCTGTTTTTT.

The J gene is TRBJ2-5, the V gene TRBV5-1, with D hard to call. Trimming cost V 2 bases and J 5 bases, with 10 bases left between them. Per germline, CDR1 SGHRS and CDR2 YFSETQ. CDR3 size: 13 residues. The CDR3 loop is CASSLRVTETQYF. CDR3 nucleotides: TGCGCCAGCAGCTTAAGGGTGACGGAGACCCAGTACTTC.

The rearrangement uses TRBV5-1 and TRBJ2-1, with D perhaps matching TRBD2 (5 bases). The V end was cut by 2 bases, the J end by 5 bases, with 8 bases between. CDR1 and CDR2 from the germline V gene are SGHRS and YFSETQ. This CDR3 contains 13 residues. CDR3 bases: TGCGCCAGCAGCTTAGGACTGCACAATGAGCAGTTCTTC. This translates into CASSLGLHNEQFF.

The CDR3 sequence is CASRRTGFLDEKLFF. The DNA of the CDR3 is TGTGCCAGCAGGCGGACAGGGTTTTTGGATGAAAAACTGTTTTTT. The J gene is TRBJ1-4, the V gene TRBV6-5; TRBD1 matches at 8 bases. Germline CDR1 is MNHEY and CDR2 is SVGAGI. With 6 bases clipped from V and 6 bases from J, the junction kept 9 bases outside the gene matches. The CDR3 has 15 residues.

J is TRBJ2-7 and V is TRBV30, with TRBD1 matching 8 bases. V lost 5 bases to trimming and J lost 6 bases; unmatched junction nucleotides: 3. This CDR3 is 11 amino acids long. The germline CDR1 and CDR2 sequences are GTSNPN and SVGIG (reference sequence). For the CDR3, the DNA is TGTGCCTGGGACAGGGGCTCCGAGCAGTACTTC. It yields the protein CAWDRGSEQYF.

The J gene is TRBJ2-7, the V gene TRBV19, with D perhaps assigned TRBD1 or TRBD2 (5 bases each). CDR3 length: 14 amino acids. Germline V lookup: CDR1 LNHDA, CDR2 SQIVND (reference sequence). Trimming shortened V by 3 bases and J by 0 bases, and 9 bases separated the two germline ends. The chain's CDR3 is CASSMRGASYEQYF. CDR3 DNA sequence: TGTGCCAGTAGTATGAGGGGCGCCTCCTACGAGCAGTACTTC.

This rearrangement joins TRBV11-2 to TRBJ2-1, with TRBD1 identical over 8 bases. The CDR3 length is 17 residues. V lost 1 base and J lost 4; bases outside the gene matches: 9. Germline CDR1 SGHAT, CDR2 FQNNGV. DNA for the CDR3: TGTGCCAGCAGCTTAGTGGCCTCCGGGACAGGATACAATGAGCAGTTCTTC. Amino acid sequence: CASSLVASGTGYNEQFF.

The chain uses TRBV27 and TRBJ2-5; no reliable D call. The CDR3 covers 12 residues. Looked up from germline, CDR1 is MNHEY and CDR2 is SMNVEV (reference sequence). Trimming stripped 3 bases from V and 5 bases from J, with 7 bases between. The CDR3 here is CASSFTGETQYF. CDR3 nucleotides: TGTGCCAGCAGTTTTACCGGGGAGACCCAGTACTTC.

This clone was seen just once. V gene TRBV5-1 combines with J gene TRBJ2-7; the match to TRBD2 covers 10 bases. V was pared by 4 bases and J by 3 bases, with 7 bases of the junction left unmatched. In germline, CDR1 is SGHRS, CDR2 YFSETQ. The CDR3 is 15 residues long. The CDR3 region is CASSSVAGGGYEQYF. The CDR3 nucleotides are TGCGCCAGCAGCAGTGTAGCGGGAGGAGGCTACGAGCAGTACTTC.